Below, one T cell receptor beta chain is given with its context. Noted time point: blood 2 weeks post-SBRT. The sample's treatment: 15 Gy SBRT to primary tumor, nephrectomy 4 weeks later. Blood was sampled at baseline, 2 weeks and 4 weeks after SBRT. V was shortened by 4 bases and J by 4 bases, with 17 bases between the two germline ends. The germline gives CDR1 SGDLS, CDR2 YYNGEE. This CDR3 spans 16 amino acids. TCRdb's table, derived via immunoSEQ multiplex PCR, lists solely in-frame clones and lacks some. The sample records tens of thousands of clones, 65% to 90% being singletons. This specimen comes from a study of radiation and T cells in renal cell carcinoma.

The sample here was blood, taken from a patient whose treatment included radiotherapy and nephrectomy. The chain joins TRBV9 to TRBJ2-2, with D possibly called TRBD1 or TRBD2 (7 bases each). The clonotype comes from a woman between 45 and 60 years old with renal cell carcinoma. CDR3 sequence reads: CASSPRQGGGTGELFF. The CDR3 DNA is TGTGCCAGCAGCCCCCGACAGGGAGGGGGCACCGGGGAGCTGTTTTTT.